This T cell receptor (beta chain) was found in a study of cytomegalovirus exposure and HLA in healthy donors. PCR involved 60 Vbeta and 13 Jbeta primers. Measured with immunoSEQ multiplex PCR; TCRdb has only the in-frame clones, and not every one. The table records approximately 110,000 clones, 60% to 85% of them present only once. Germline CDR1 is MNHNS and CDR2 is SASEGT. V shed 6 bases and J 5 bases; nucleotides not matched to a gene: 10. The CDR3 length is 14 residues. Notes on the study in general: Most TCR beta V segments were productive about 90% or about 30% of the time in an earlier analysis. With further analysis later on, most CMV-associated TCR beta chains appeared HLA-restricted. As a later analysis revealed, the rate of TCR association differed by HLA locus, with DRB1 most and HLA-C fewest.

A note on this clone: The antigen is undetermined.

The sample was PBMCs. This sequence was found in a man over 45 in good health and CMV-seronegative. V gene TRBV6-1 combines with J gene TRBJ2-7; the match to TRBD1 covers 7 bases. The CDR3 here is CASSGQQGIHEQYV. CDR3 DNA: TGTGCCAGCAGCGGCCAACAGGGGATTCACGAGCAGTACGTC.